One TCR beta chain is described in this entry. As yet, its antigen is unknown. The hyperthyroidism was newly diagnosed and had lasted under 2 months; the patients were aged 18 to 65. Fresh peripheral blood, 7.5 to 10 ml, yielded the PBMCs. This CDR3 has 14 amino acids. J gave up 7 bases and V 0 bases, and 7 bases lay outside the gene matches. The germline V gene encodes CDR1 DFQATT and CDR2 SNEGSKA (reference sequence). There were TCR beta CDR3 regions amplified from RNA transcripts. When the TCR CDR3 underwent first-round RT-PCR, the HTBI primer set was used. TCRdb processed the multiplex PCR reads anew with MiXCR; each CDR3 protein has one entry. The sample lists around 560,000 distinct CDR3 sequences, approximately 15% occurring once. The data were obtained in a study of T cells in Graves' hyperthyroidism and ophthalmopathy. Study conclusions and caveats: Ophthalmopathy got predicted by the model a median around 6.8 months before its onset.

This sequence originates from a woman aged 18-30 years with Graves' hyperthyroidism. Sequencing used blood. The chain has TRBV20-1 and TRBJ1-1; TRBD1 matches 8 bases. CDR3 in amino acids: CSAREAGGRVEAFF. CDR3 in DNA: TGCAGTGCTAGAGAGGCAGGGGGCAGAGTTGAAGCTTTCTTT.